Below, one T cell receptor beta chain is given with its context. This sample is part of a study of cytomegalovirus exposure and HLA in healthy donors. Trimming took 3 bases from V and 2 from J, leaving 14 bases between them. Germline V CDR1 and CDR2: ENHRY, SYGVKD. The CDR3 sequence is 16 residues long. PCR involved 60 Vbeta and 13 Jbeta primers. Profiling relied on immunoSEQ multiplex PCR, and the TCRdb table lists in-frame clones only, not all of them. The sample has around 100,000 clones; roughly 68% are singletons. This receptor was identified in a woman aged 30 to 39 in good health and CMV-seronegative. The rearrangement joins TRBV10-3 to TRBJ1-3; possibly TRBD1 for D (5 bases). Sequenced input: PBMCs. The chain's CDR3 is CAISDVGRVAGNTIYF. The DNA of the CDR3 is TGTGCCATCAGTGACGTTGGCAGGGTGGCTGGAAACACCATATATTTT.